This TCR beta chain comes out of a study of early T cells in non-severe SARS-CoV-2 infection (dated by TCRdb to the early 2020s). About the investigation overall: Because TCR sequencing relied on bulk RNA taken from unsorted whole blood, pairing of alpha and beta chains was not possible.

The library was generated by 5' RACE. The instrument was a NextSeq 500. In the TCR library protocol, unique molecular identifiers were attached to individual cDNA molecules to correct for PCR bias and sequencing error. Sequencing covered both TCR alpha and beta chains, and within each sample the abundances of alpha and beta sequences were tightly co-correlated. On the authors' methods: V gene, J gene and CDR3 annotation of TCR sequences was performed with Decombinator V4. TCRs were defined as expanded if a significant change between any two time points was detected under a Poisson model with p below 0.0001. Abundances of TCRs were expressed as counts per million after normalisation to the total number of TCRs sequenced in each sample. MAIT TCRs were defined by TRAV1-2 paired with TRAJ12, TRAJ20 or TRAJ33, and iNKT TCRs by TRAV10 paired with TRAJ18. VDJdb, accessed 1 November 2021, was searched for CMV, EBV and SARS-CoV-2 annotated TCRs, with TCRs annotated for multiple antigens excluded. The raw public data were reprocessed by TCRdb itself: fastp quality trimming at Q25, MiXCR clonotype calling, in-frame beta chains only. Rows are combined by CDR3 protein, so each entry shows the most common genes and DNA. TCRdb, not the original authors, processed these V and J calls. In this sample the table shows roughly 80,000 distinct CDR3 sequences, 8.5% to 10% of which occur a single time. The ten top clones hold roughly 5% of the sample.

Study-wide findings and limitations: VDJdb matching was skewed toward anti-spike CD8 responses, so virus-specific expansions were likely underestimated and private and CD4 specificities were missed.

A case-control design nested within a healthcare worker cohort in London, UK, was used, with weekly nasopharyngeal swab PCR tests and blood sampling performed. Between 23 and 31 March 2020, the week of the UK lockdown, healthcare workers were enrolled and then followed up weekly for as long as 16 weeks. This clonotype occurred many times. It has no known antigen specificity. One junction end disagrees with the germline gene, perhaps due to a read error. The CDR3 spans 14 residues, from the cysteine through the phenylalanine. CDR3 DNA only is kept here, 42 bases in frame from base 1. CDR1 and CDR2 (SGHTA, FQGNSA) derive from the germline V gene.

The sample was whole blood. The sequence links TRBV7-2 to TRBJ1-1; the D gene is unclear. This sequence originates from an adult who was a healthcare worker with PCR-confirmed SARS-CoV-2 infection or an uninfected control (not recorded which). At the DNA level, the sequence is TGTGCCACCAGCAGCCTCACCGGGAGCACTGAAGCTTTCTTT. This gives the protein CATSSLTGSTEAFF.